This T cell receptor beta chain was profiled in a study of shared clonotypes between healthy human individuals. Study as a whole: The cohort comprised two women and a few men. Their ages spanned 18 to 49 years.

Among the donors, all were Caucasian adults who lived in Nashville, Tennessee. Naive CD4+ cells were CD45RA-selected; the remaining cells were memory. The authors' processing: ImmunoSEQ supplied junction-only sequences lacking quality scores, so filtering was different. The assay was immunoSEQ multiplex PCR, and TCRdb's table has in-frame clones only and misses some. The V and J calls and clone size were taken over from that table, and D and trimming were inferred from the DNA. The data contain roughly 1,600,000 clones, less than 99% of them singletons. The sequencing sample was made of naive CD4+ T cells sorted from blood. Subset given: CD45RA+ positively selected. The TCR was taken from a man aged 25-45 years in good health.

The CDR3 reads CASSQDLARGLGNEQFF. The CDR3 coding sequence is TGCGCCAGCAGCCAAGATCTGGCTAGGGGCCTGGGCAATGAGCAGTTCTTC. The rearrangement links TRBV4-3 to TRBJ2-1, with TRBD1 as a possible D gene (5 bases). The CDR3 has 17 amino acids. Germline loops: CDR1 LGHNA, CDR2 YSLEER. The V gene lost 0 bases and the J gene lost 6 bases, with 18 bases spanning the gap.